The clone carrying this T cell receptor (beta chain) has ten or more counts. Deletions cut 3 bases from V and 5 bases from J, with 9 bases between. Germline V gene sequence: CDR1 KGHSH, CDR2 LQKENI. The CDR3 is made up of 13 amino acids. TCRdb reanalysed the 5' RACE reads using MiXCR and keeps one entry per CDR3 protein. The sample carries fewer than 400,000 distinct CDR3 sequences, about 10% recorded once. The sample originates from a study of T cells after yellow fever vaccination. The material was CD4+ T cells sorted from PBMCs, obtained 45 days after the yellow fever booster vaccination. The sequence was collected from a man younger than 30 who received the YFV17D yellow fever vaccine. The genes are TRBV18 and TRBJ2-3; D call uncertain. CDR3 region: CASSPNYVDTQYF. The CDR3 DNA reads TGTGCCAGCTCACCCAACTATGTAGATACGCAGTATTTT.